The 20 T cell receptor beta chains below were found in one sample sequenced in a study of regulatory T cells in long-lasting Graves disease. Indicated time point: persistent/refractory GD, antithyroid drugs over 5 years with positive TRAb. From RNA extracted from PBMCs, the TCR library was made. According to the study, TCR beta libraries were built with iRepertoire HTBI primers and CDR3-region Arm-PCR. TCRdb re-analysed the multiplex PCR reads in MiXCR, keeping a single row per CDR3 protein. The sample has almost 350,000 distinct CDR3 sequences, about 18% seen once. Sequenced here: peripheral blood mononuclear cells (PBMCs), sampled when the disease was refractory, from a patient treated with antithyroid drugs. These receptors all stem from a female donor with Graves disease.

This clonotype was recorded many times. This chain connects TRBV12-3 or TRBV12-4 to TRBJ1-2; a weak D match, TRBD1 (5 bases). The CDR3 contains 15 residues. V was trimmed by 7 bases and J by 4 bases, leaving 19 bases between them. CDR3 nucleotide sequence: TGTGCCAGCAAACCCTCAGCGGGGCGAACCTATGGCTACACCTTC. It encodes CASKPSAGRTYGYTF.

The rearrangement uses TRBV12-3 or TRBV12-4 and TRBJ2-1; D not certain. The V and J ends lost 1 base and 9 bases respectively, with 10 bases between them. CDR3 length equals 13 residues. CDR3 coding DNA: TGTGCCAGCAGTTTAGTCCTAGGGTCTGAGCAGTTCTTC. Translation: CASSLVLGSEQFF.

This clonotype was detected ten times or more. The CDR3 DNA is TGTGCCAGCAGTCCAAGGGGGCCGAGTAGCACTGAAGCTTTCTTT. Amino acid sequence: CASSPRGPSSTEAFF. J is TRBJ1-1 and V is TRBV27, with 7 bases aligning to TRBD1. The germline V gene encodes CDR1 MNHEY and CDR2 SMNVEV (reference sequence). The CDR3 consists of 15 residues. The V and J ends lost 5 bases and 4 bases, in that order; junction bases with no gene match: 10.

The gene calls are TRBV19 and TRBJ2-2; D unclear. Germline CDR1 reads LNHDA; CDR2 reads SQIVND (reference sequence). V lost 3 bases and J lost 4, with 6 bases in between. The CDR3 totals 13 residues. CDR3 sequence reads: CASSIMVTGELFF. The CDR3, as DNA: TGTGCCAGTAGTATTATGGTCACCGGGGAGCTGTTTTTT.

Concerning this clonotype itself: Germline is not matched at one junction end, which may reflect a read error. The genes are TRBV18 and TRBJ2-5; D unclear. The CDR3 length is 13 residues. CDR1 KGHSH and CDR2 LQKENI come from the germline V gene. CDR3: CASSSDSQGTQYF. CDR3 DNA: TGTGCCAGCTCATCAGACTCCCAAGGGACCCAGTACTTC.

This clonotype was seen more than once but under ten times. The rearrangement joins TRBV6-1 to TRBJ2-2; either TRBD1 or TRBD2 may fit D (5 bases each). CDR1 MNHNS and CDR2 SASEGT come from the germline V gene. This CDR3 region has 18 residues. The germline V and J ends were trimmed by 5 bases and 5 bases, with 24 bases remaining between them. CDR3 DNA: TGTGCCAGCAGTCGCTGGAAGGACACGCCCAGCGGAACCGGGGAGCTGTTTTTT. Amino acids: CASSRWKDTPSGTGELFF.

There are many counts of this clonotype. The CDR3 reads CASSLYEGGDYGYTF. The CDR3 DNA follows: TGTGCCAGCAGTTTGTATGAAGGGGGCGACTATGGCTACACCTTC. This chain joins TRBV28 and TRBJ1-2, with 7 bases fitting TRBD1. This CDR3 region has 15 residues. V shed 3 bases and J 3 bases; nucleotides not matched to a gene: 7. Germline-derived CDR1 and CDR2 are MDHEN and SYDVKM.

The table lists this clonotype with many counts. The chain uses TRBV20-1 and TRBJ2-7, with D tentatively TRBD2 (5 bases). Germline assignment: CDR1 DFQATT and CDR2 SNEGSKA (reference sequence). This CDR3 has 11 residues. V was pared by 3 bases and J by 6 bases, with 9 bases between. In DNA form, the CDR3 reads TGCAGTGCTAGTAGAGGGATCGAGCAGTACTTC. It specifies CSASRGIEQYF.

In regard to this clonotype: This may come from a read error, since a much larger clone is one base off. V and J are TRBV2 and TRBJ1-1; D is ambiguous. The length of the CDR3 is 14 residues. Germline V gene data show CDR1 as SNHLY and CDR2 as FYNNEI. CDR3 sequence: CASIHPFMNAEAFF. Written as DNA, the CDR3 is TGTGCCAGCATACACCCCTTTATGAACGCTGAAGCTTTCTTT.

This clonotype was counted at least ten times. V usage is TRBV9 and J usage is TRBJ1-1; D may be TRBD1 (5 bases). CDR1 is SGDLS, CDR2 YYNGEE, per germline. The CDR3 has 12 amino acids. Trimming took off 5 bases at V and 7 bases at J, with 12 bases between the two ends. The CDR3: CASSRGRDEAFF. CDR3 bases: TGTGCCAGCAGTCGGGGCAGGGATGAAGCTTTCTTT.

This clonotype has ten or more counts. The chain combines TRBV15 with TRBJ1-1; D unclear. The CDR3 runs to 13 residues. V was clipped by 5 bases and J by 1 base, with 8 bases between them. Germline CDR1 is LNHNV and CDR2 is YYDKDF (reference sequence). The CDR3 region is CATSATRNTEAFF. CDR3 nucleotides: TGTGCCACCAGCGCGACACGGAACACTGAAGCTTTCTTT.

This clonotype was seen a few times. J is TRBJ1-1 and V is TRBV10-3; a weak D match, TRBD1 (5 bases). Germline V gives CDR1 ENHRY, CDR2 SYGVKD. The CDR3 length is 13 residues. V lost 7 bases, J lost 5 bases, and 14 bases lay in between. The CDR3 loop is CAIKSGGRTEAFF. In nucleotides, the CDR3 is TGTGCCATCAAGTCGGGGGGAAGGACTGAAGCTTTCTTT.

The rearrangement joins TRBV24-1 to TRBJ1-5, with D maybe TRBD1 (6 bases). The germline V gene encodes CDR1 KGHDR and CDR2 SFDVKD. V gave up 10 bases and J gave up 7 bases, with 16 bases separating them. The CDR3 length is 13 residues. The CDR3 loop reads CATIQGFRQPQHF. For the CDR3, the DNA is TGTGCCACTATACAGGGTTTTCGGCAGCCCCAGCATTTT.

This clonotype was detected only a few times. The chain uses TRBV7-3 and TRBJ2-5, with 7 nucleotides matching TRBD1. V trimming: 5 bases; J trimming: 0 bases; junction bases outside the gene matches: 3. In germline, CDR1 is SGHTA, CDR2 FQGTGA. The CDR3 is 14 residues long. CDR3 region: CASSPTGDQETQYF. The CDR3 nucleotides read TGTGCCAGCAGCCCCACAGGGGACCAAGAGACCCAGTACTTC.

The table lists this clonotype with many counts. The J gene is TRBJ2-4, the V gene TRBV7-2, with 10 positions matching TRBD1. The CDR3 totals 18 residues. Trimming cost V 1 base and J 0 bases; bases outside gene matches: 6. Germline V CDR1 and CDR2: SGHTA, FQGNSA. DNA of the CDR3: TGTGCCAGCAGCTTAGATGTGACAGGGGGCTTAGCCAAAAACATTCAGTACTTC. It codes for CASSLDVTGGLAKNIQYF.

The V and J genes are TRBV5-1 and TRBJ2-7; 9 bases are shared with TRBD1. Losses at the gene ends were 0 bases for V and 4 bases for J; bases not matched to a gene: 5. The CDR3 runs 15 residues. The V gene's germline CDR1 is SGHRS and CDR2 YFSETQ. The CDR3 coding sequence is TGCGCCAGCAGCTTGGTGGGGACAGGGACTTACGAGCAGTACTTC. Protein: CASSLVGTGTYEQYF. The full variable domain, completed using reference TRBV5-1 and TRBJ2-7, is KAGVTQTPRYLIKTRGQQVTLSCSPISGHRSVSWYQQTPGQGLQFLFEYFSETQRNKGNFPGRFSGRQFSNSRSEMNVSTLELGDSALYLCASSLVGTGTYEQYFGPGTRLTVT.

This clonotype came up many times. This sequence joins TRBV7-9 and TRBJ1-2; D is possibly TRBD1 (6 bases). The CDR3 length is 14 residues. The germline CDR1 and CDR2 sequences are SEHNR and FQNEAQ (reference sequence). V was pared by 5 bases and J by 8 bases, with 18 bases between. The CDR3 DNA reads as TGTGCCAGCAGCCCAGCGGGGGCCGCCGGCGGCTACACCTTC. It specifies CASSPAGAAGGYTF.

Many counts were recorded for this clonotype. The rearrangement joins TRBV28 to TRBJ2-7; D uncertain. Germline values: CDR1 MDHEN, CDR2 SYDVKM. CDR3 size: 13 residues. V was shortened by 7 bases and J by 2 bases, with 12 bases between the two germline ends. The CDR3 loop reads CASIGDTTYEQYF. The DNA of the CDR3 is TGTGCCAGCATTGGGGATACGACCTACGAGCAGTACTTC.

This clonotype was seen many times. The chain employs TRBV3-1 and TRBJ2-7; 8 bases agree with TRBD2. This CDR3 region has 15 residues. V dropped 0 bases and J dropped 6; count of bases not matched to a gene: 7. From germline, CDR1 is LGHDT and CDR2 YNNKEL (reference sequence). CDR3 amino acids: CASSQEEREYCEQYF. The CDR3 DNA follows: TGTGCCAGCAGCCAAGAAGAGCGGGAGTATTGCGAGCAGTACTTC.

This clonotype appeared many times. This chain joins TRBV2 and TRBJ1-1; D unclear. Germline CDR1 is SNHLY and CDR2 is FYNNEI. This CDR3 has 13 amino acids. Trimming took off 5 bases at V and 0 bases at J, with 7 bases between the two ends. The CDR3 coding sequence is TGTGCCAGCAGTATGAAGTTGAACACTGAAGCTTTCTTT. Its protein product is CASSMKLNTEAFF.